This record covers a single TCR beta chain. Its matching antigen is unknown. Germline assignment: CDR1 SGHVS and CDR2 FNYEAQ. The CDR3 is 14 residues long. These data belong to a study of CXCR3-negative and CXCR3-positive naive CD8 T cells. Study-level points and caveats: Memory, not naive, CXCR3-negative and CXCR3-positive cells differed in TRBV-TRBJ usage. Relative to CXCR3-negative naive cells, CXCR3-positive naive cells had more hydrophobic TRB CDR3s.

Via 5' RACE with UMI labels, TRB cDNA libraries were prepared. For each CDR3 protein, TCRdb gives one entry from its re-call of the 5' RACE reads, without DNA. Its listing shows 150,000 or so distinct CDR3 sequences. V usage is TRBV7-6 and J usage is TRBJ2-1; absent DNA, TCRdb's TRBD1 call cannot be checked. Sequencing was done on a sample of naive CXCR3+ CD8+ T cells from blood. The subset here: CD45RO-CCR7+CD27+CD95- naive CD8+ T cells expressing CXCR3 (TNR3+). The receptor comes from a human donor in good health. Some clones in this sample may be carry-over from other donors' samples. The CDR3 region is CASIPQGSYNEQFF.